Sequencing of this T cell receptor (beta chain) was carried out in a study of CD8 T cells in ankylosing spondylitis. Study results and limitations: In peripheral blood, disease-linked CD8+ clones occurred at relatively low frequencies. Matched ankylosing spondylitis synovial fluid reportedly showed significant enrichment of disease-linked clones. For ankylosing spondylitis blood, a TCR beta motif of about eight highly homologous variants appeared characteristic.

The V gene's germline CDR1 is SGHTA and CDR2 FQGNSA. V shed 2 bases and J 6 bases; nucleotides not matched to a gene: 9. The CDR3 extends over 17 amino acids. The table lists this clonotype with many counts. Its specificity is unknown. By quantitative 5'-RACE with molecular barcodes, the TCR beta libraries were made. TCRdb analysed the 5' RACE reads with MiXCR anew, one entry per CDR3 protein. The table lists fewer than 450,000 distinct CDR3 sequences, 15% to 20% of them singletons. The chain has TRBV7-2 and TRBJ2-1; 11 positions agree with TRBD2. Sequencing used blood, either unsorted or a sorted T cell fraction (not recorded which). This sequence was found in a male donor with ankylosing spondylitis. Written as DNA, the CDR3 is TGTGCCAGCAGCTTAAGTTTCACTAGCGGGGGACCCAATGAGCAGTTCTTC. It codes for CASSLSFTSGGPNEQFF.